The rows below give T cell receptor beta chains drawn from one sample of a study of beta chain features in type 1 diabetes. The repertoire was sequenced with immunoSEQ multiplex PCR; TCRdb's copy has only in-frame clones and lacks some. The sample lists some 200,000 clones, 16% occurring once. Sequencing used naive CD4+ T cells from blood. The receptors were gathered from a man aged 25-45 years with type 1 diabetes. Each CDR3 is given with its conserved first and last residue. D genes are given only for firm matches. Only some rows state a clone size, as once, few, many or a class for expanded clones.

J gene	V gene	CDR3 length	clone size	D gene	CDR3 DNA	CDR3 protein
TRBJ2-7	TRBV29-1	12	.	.	TGCAGTTGGACCGCGGGTGTCTACGAGCAGTACTTC	CSWTAGVYEQYF
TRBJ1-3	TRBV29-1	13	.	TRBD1	TGCAGCGTAGGACAGGGTATGGGGAACACCATATATTTT	CSVGQGMGNTIYF
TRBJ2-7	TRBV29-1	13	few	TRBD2	TGCAGCGTTGACGCAGGGAGGGGCTACGAGCAGTACTTC	CSVDAGRGYEQYF
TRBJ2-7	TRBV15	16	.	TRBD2	TGTGCCACCAGCAGAGGCAGGAGGGAGGGCCGATACGAGCAGTACTTC	CATSRGRREGRYEQYF
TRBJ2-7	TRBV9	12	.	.	TGTGCCAGCAGCGTATCTGGGGACGAGCAGTACTTC	CASSVSGDEQYF
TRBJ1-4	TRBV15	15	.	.	TGTGCCACCAGCAGAGATCCGTTTGATAATGAAAAACTGTTTTTT	CATSRDPFDNEKLFF
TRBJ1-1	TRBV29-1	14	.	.	TGCAGCGTTGACAGGTCAGGCGTGAACACTGAAGCTTTCTTT	CSVDRSGVNTEAFF
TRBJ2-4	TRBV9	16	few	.	TGTGCCAGCAGTCCAAAACCGGGTGGGGGCGGATACATTCAGTACTTC	CASSPKPGGGGYIQYF
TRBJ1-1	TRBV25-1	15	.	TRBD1	TGTGCCAGCAGTGATCCCGGGACAGGCAACACTGAAGCTTTCTTT	CASSDPGTGNTEAFF
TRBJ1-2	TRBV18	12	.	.	TGTGCCAGCTCTCCACGCGGGGGCGGCTACACCTTC	CASSPRGGGYTF
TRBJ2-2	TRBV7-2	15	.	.	TGTGCCAGCAGCTTTTCCCGGGACATGATCGGGGAGCTGTTTTTT	CASSFSRDMIGELFF
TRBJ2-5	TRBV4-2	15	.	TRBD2	TGTGCCAGCAGCCAAGGACAGCGGGAGTGGGAGACCCAGTACTTC	CASSQGQREWETQYF
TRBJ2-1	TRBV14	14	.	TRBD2	TGTGCCAGCAGCCGGACTAGCGAAAGCAATGAGCAGTTCTTC	CASSRTSESNEQFF
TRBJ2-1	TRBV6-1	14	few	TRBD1	TGTGCCAGCAGTGAGGGACAGGCGAACAATGAGCAGTTCTTC	CASSEGQANNEQFF
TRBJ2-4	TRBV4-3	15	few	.	TGCGCCAGCAGCCACCTCGGGGTAGCCAAAAACATTCAGTACTTC	CASSHLGVAKNIQYF
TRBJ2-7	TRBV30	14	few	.	TGTGCCTGGAGTCCTAAGGGCCTAACCTACGAGCAGTACTTC	CAWSPKGLTYEQYF
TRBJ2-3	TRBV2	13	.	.	TGTGCCAGCAGTGAAGCCGAAGGGGCAACGCAGTATTTT	CASSEAEGATQYF
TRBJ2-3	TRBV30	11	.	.	TGTGCCTGGAGTCGGGTGGATACGCAGTATTTT	CAWSRVDTQYF
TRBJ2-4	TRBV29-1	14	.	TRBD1	TGCAGCGGGGGATACAGGGGGCTTGTGGACATTCAGTACTTC	CSGGYRGLVDIQYF
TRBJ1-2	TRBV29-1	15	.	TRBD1	TGCAGCGTGCTAGTCCGGGACAGCTTAAACTATGGCTACACCTTC	CSVLVRDSLNYGYTF
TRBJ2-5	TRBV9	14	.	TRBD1	TGTGCCAGCAGCGTAGCTCCAGGGGGCGAGACCCAGTACTTC	CASSVAPGGETQYF
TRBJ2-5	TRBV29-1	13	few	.	TGCAGCGCCCCGAGGGGCCGGGGGGAGACCCAGTACTTC	CSAPRGRGETQYF
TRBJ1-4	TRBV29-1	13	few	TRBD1	TGCAGCGCCCTGACAGGGACTAATGAAAAACTGTTTTTT	CSALTGTNEKLFF
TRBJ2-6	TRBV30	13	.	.	TGTGCCTGGTTCGGAAGGGGAACCAACGTCCTGACTTTC	CAWFGRGTNVLTF